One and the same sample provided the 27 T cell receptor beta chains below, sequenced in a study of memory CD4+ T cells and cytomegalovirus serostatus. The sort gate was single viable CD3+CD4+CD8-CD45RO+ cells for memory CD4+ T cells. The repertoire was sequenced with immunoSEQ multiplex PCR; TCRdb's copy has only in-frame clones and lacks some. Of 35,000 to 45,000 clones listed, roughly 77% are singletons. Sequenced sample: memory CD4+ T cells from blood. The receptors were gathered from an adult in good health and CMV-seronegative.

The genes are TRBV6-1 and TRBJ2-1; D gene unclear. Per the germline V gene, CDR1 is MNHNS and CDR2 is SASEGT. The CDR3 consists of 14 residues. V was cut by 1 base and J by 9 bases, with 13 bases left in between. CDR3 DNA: TGTGCCAGCAGTGAAGTTCAGACTCGGAGTGAGCAGTTCTTC. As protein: CASSEVQTRSEQFF.

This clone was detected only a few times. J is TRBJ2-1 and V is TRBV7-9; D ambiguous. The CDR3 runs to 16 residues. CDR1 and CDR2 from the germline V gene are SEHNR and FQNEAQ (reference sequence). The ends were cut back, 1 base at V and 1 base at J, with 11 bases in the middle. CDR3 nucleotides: TGTGCCAGCAGCTTAGATCGTTGGGTTTCCTACAATGAGCAGTTCTTC. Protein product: CASSLDRWVSYNEQFF.

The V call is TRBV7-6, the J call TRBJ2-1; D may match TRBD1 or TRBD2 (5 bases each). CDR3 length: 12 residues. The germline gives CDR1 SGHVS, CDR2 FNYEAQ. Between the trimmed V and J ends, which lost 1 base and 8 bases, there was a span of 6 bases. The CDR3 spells CASSLGDDEQFF. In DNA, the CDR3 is TGTGCCAGCAGCTTAGGGGACGATGAGCAGTTCTTC.

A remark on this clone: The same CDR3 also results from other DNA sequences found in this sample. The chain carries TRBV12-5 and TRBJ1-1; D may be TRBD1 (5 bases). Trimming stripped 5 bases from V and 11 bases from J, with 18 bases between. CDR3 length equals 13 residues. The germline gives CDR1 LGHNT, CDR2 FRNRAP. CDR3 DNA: TGTGCTAGTGGTCCGGACTGGGGGGGTGCTGCTTTCTTT. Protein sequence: CASGPDWGGAAFF. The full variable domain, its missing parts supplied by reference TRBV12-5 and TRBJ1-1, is DARVTQTPRHKVTEMGQEVTMRCQPILGHNTVFWYRQTMMQGLELLAYFRNRAPLDDSGMPKDRFSAEMPDATLATLKIQPSEPRDSAVYFCASGPDWGGAAFFGQGTRLTVV.

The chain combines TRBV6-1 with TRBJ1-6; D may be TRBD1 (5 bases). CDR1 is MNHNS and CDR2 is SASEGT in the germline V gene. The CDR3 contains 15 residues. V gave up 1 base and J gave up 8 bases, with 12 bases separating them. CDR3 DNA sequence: TGTGCCAGCAGTGAAGGGGGGTTTCGGGATTCACCCCTCCACTTT. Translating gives CASSEGGFRDSPLHF.

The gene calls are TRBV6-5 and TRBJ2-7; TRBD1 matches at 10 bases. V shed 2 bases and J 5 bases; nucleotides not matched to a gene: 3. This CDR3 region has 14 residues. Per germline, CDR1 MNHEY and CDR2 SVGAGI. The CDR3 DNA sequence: TGTGCCAGCAGTTACGCCGGGACAGGGGACGAGCAGTACTTC. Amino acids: CASSYAGTGDEQYF.

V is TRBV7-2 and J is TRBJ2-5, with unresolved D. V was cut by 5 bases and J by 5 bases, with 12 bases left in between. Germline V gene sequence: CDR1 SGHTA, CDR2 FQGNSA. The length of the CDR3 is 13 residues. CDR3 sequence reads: CASSRTRTETQYF. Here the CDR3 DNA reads TGTGCCAGCAGCCGGACCCGGACGGAGACCCAGTACTTC.

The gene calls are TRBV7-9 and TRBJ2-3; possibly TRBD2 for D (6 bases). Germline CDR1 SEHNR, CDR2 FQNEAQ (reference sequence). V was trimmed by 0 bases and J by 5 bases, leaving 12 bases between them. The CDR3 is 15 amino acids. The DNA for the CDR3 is TGTGCCAGCAGCTTAGCGGCGGGGCACTTAGATACGCAGTATTTT. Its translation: CASSLAAGHLDTQYF.

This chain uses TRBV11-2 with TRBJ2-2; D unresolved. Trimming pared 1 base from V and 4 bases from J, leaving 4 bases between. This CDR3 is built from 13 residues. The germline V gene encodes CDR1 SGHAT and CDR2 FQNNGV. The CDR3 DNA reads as TGTGCCAGCAGCTTAGGGACCACCGGGGAGCTGTTTTTT. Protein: CASSLGTTGELFF.

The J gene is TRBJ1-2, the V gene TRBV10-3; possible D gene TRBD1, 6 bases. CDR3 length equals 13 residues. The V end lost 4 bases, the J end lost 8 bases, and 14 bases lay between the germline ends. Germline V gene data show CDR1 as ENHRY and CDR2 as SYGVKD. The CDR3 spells CAISVLGAGGYTF. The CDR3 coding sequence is TGTGCCATCAGTGTATTGGGGGCAGGGGGCTACACCTTC.

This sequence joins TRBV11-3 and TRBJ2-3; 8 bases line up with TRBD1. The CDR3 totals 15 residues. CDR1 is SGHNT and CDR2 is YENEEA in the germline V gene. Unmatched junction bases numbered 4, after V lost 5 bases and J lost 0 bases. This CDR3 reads CASSLGQGSTDTQYF. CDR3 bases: TGTGCCAGCAGCCTCGGACAGGGTAGCACAGATACGCAGTATTTT.

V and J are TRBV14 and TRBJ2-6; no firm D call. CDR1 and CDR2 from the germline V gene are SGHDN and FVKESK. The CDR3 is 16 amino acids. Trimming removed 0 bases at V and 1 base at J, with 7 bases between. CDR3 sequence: CASSQDSDSGANVLTF. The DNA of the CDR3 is TGTGCCAGCAGCCAAGATTCTGATTCTGGGGCCAACGTCCTGACTTTC.

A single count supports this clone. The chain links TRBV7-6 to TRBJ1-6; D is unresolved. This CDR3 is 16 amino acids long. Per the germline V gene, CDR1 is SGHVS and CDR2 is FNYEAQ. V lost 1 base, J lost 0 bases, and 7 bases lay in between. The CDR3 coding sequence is TGTGCCAGCAGCTTAGAGGGCAGCTCCTATAATTCACCCCTCCACTTT. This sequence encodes CASSLEGSSYNSPLHF.

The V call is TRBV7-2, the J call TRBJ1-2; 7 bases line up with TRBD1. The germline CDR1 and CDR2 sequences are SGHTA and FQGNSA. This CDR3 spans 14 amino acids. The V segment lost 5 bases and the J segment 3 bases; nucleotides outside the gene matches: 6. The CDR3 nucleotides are TGTGCCAGCAGCGCCAGGACAGGCGACTATGGCTACACCTTC. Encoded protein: CASSARTGDYGYTF.

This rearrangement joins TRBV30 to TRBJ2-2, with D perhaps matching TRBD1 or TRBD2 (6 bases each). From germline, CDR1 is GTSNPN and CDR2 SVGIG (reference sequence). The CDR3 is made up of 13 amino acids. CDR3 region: CAGRGGRTGELFF. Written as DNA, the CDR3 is TGTGCGGGGAGAGGGGGGCGAACCGGGGAGCTGTTTTTT.

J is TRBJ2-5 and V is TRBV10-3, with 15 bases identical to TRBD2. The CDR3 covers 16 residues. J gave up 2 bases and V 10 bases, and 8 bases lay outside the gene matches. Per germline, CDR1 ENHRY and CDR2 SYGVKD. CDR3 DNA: TGTGCCACCGAAGGGGGACTAGCGGGGGGACAAGAGACCCAGTACTTC. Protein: CATEGGLAGGQETQYF.

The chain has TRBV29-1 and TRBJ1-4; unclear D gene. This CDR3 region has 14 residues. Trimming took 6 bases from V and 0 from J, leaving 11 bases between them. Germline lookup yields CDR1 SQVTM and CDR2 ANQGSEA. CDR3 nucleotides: TGCAGCGTCGCGGACCCGACAACTAATGAAAAACTGTTTTTT. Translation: CSVADPTTNEKLFF.

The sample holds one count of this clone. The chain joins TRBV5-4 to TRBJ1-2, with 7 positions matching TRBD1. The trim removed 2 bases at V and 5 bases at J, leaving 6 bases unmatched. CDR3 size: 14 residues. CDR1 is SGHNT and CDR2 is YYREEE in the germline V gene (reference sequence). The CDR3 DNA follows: TGTGCCAGCAGCTTACCGGGACAGATGTATGGCTACACCTTC. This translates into CASSLPGQMYGYTF.

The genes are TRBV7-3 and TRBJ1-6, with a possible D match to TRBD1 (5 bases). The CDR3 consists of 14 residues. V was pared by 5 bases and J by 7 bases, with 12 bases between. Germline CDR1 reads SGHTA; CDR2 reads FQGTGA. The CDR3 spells CASSLGTANSPLHF. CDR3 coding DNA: TGTGCCAGCAGCCTCGGGACGGCCAATTCACCCCTCCACTTT.

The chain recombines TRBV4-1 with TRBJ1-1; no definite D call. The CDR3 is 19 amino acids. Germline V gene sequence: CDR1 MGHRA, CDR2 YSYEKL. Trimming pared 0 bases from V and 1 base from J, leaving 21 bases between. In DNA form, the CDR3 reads TGCGCCAGCAGCCAAGATCGGGAGGTTCAGAGGGCTGGGAACACTGAAGCTTTCTTT. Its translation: CASSQDREVQRAGNTEAFF.

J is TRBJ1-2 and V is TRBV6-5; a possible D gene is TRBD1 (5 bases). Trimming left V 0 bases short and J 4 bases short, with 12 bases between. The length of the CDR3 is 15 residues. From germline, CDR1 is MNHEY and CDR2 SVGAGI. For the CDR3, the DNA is TGTGCCAGCAGTTACTCGGGGGGGGTGGGCTATGGCTACACCTTC. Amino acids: CASSYSGGVGYGYTF.

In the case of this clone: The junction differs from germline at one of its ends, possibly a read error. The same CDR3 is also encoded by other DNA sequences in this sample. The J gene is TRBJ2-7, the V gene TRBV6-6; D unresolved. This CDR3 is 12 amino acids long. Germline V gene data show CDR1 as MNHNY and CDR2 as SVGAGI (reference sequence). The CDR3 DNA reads TGCGCCAGCAGGAATACGTATGACGAGCAGTACTTC. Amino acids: CASRNTYDEQYF.

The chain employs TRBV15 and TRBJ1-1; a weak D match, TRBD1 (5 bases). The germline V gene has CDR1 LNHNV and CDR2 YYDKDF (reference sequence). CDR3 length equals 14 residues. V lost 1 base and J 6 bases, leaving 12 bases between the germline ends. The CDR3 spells CATSRAGFRAEAFF. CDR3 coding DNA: TGTGCCACCAGCAGAGCAGGGTTTCGGGCTGAAGCTTTCTTT.

The CDR3 loop is CASSQVAGGRTDTQYF. In DNA, the CDR3 is TGTGCCAGCAGCCAGGTAGCGGGGGGACGCACAGATACGCAGTATTTT. The chain is built from TRBV14 and TRBJ2-3, with TRBD2 identical over 10 bases. V shed 3 bases, J shed 1 base, and the junction held 4 bases outside the gene matches. The CDR3 is 16 residues long. Per germline, CDR1 SGHDN and CDR2 FVKESK.

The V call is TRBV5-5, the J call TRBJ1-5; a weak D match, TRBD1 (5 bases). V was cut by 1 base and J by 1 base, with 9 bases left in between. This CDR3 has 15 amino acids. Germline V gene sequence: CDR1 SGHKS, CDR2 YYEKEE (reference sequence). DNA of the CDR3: TGTGCCAGCAGCTTGTCAGGACAAAGCAATCAGCCCCAGCATTTT. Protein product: CASSLSGQSNQPQHF.

CDR3 nucleotide sequence: TGTGCCAGCTCACCGGGATGGGGGGAGCTGTTTTTT. Translated, it gives CASSPGWGELFF. The V call is TRBV18, the J call TRBJ2-2; D is ambiguous. CDR1 and CDR2 from the germline V gene are KGHSH and LQKENI. The CDR3 is made up of 12 amino acids. The V and J ends lost 3 bases and 8 bases respectively, with 7 bases between them.

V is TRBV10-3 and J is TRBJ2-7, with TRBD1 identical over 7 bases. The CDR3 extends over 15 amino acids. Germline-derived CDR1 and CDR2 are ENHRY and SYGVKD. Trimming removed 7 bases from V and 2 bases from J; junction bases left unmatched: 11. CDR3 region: CAITETGDITYEQYF. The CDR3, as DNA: TGTGCCATCACCGAAACAGGGGACATCACCTACGAGCAGTACTTC.